This TCR beta chain is from a study of blood T cell repertoires in COVID-19. Study summary: The analysed material was cDNA or gDNA that came from T cells, B-cell-depleted T cells, or PBMCs.

Those enrolled, adults aged 18 to 89 years, came from around 24 US areas. The recovered donors of Cohort 3 showed two negative PCRs, clearance, or symptom resolution. The CDR3 runs 18 residues. CDR1 and CDR2 (germline): SGHVS, FQNEAQ. V lost 2 bases and J lost 0, with 16 bases in between. Sequencing was performed with immunoSEQ multiplex PCR; in TCRdb, only in-frame clones are kept and a portion is missing. Of around 100,000 clones detected, 86% appear once; the ten largest clones hold less than 3.5%. This TCR was recovered from a woman in her fifties or sixties who had recovered from COVID-19. The source material was PBMCs or T cells enriched from blood (not recorded which). V and J are TRBV7-8 and TRBJ2-2; TRBD1 is a possible D gene (5 bases). The CDR3 loop reads CASSLRKGQIANTGELFF. The CDR3 coding sequence is TGTGCCAGCAGCTTACGTAAAGGACAAATCGCGAACACCGGGGAGCTGTTTTTT.